This TCR beta chain was identified during a study of human T cells and chemical hapten exposure. Study-level background: Sensitization was performed using 2% DPC on a roughly 2 cm by roughly 2 cm upper inner arm skin site. Study-wide results and limits: Those TCRs sitting above 1 in 1000 frequency stayed the same with DPC sensitization.

Turning to this clonotype: Its antigen is currently unknown.

Specified time point: patch test 3, about 24 weeks after DPC sensitization. Treatment described: therapeutic diphenylcyclopropenone sensitization with weekly scalp DPC. Every patch test was put on after a blood sample was taken. The authors' total RNA extraction used unfractionated whole blood. TCRdb reanalysed the RACE reads using MiXCR and keeps one entry per CDR3 protein. The sample contains about 82,000 distinct CDR3 sequences, over 10% of which appear only once. Germline V gene data show CDR1 as SNHLY and CDR2 as FYNNEI. V lost 1 base and J 11 bases, leaving 11 bases between the germline ends. The CDR3 is 12 amino acids.

The sample was whole blood, taken in connection with sensitization to the hapten diphenylcyclopropenone (DPC). This TCR was sampled from a woman in her 50s with alopecia areata. Some clones in this sample may be carry-over from other donors' samples. V is TRBV2 and J is TRBJ1-1, with D hard to call. The CDR3 sequence is CASSEGVPGAFF. The DNA of the CDR3 is TGTGCCAGCAGTGAAGGGGTTCCCGGGGCTTTCTTT.